This T cell receptor (beta chain) was recorded in a study of T cell clones after liver transplantation. Across the study: Post-transplant blood was tracked for graft-donor-reactive T cell clones identified in a pre-transplant mixed lymphocyte reaction. Third-party-reactive TCRbeta sequences from pre-transplant mixed lymphocyte reactions served as antigen-independent comparators.

The V and J ends lost 4 bases and 3 bases respectively, with 13 bases between them. Per the germline V gene, CDR1 is SQVTM and CDR2 is ANQGSEA. This CDR3 has 13 amino acids. TCRdb's table, derived via immunoSEQ multiplex PCR, lists solely in-frame clones and lacks some. The profile shows more than 95,000 clones, around 84% of them singletons. Thawed unstimulated PBMCs were FACS-sorted by CD3, CD4 and CD8 into two populations. The receptor was derived from a human patient who received a liver transplant. Certain T cells may be donor cells from the graft. The source material was CD4+ T cells from blood, sampled around 44 months after liver transplant. This chain uses TRBV29-1 with TRBJ2-7, with D possibly being TRBD2 (5 bases). CDR3 loop: CSVARAGNYEQYF. The CDR3 DNA sequence: TGCAGCGTTGCGAGGGCAGGTAACTACGAGCAGTACTTC.